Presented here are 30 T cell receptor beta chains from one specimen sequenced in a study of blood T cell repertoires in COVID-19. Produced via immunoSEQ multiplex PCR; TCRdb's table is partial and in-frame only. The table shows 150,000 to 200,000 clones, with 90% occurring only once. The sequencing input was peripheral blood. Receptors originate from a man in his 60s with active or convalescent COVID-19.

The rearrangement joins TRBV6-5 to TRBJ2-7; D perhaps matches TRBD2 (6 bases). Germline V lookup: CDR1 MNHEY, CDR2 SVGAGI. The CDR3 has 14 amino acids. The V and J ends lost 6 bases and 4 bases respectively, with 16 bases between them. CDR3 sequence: CASSRGGIAYEQYF. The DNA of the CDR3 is TGTGCCAGCAGCCGTGGGGGGATCGCGTACGAGCAGTACTTC.

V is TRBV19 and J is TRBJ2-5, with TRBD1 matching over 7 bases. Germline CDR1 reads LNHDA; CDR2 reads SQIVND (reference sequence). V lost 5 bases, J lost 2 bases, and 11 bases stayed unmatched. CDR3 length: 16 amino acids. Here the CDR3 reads CASSPRQGMGQETQYF. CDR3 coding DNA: TGTGCCAGTAGTCCCCGACAGGGTATGGGACAAGAGACCCAGTACTTC.

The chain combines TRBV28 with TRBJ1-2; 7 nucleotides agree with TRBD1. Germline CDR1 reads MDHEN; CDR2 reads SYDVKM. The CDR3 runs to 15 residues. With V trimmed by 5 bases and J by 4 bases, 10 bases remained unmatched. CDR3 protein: CASSTPTGSGYGYTF. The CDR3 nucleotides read TGTGCCAGCAGTACCCCGACAGGGTCGGGCTATGGCTACACCTTC.

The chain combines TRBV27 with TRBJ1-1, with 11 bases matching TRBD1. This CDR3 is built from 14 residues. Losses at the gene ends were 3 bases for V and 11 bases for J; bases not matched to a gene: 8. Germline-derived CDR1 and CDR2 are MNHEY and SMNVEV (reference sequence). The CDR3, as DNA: TGTGCCAGCAGTTTCTCCGGGACAGGGGGTTTTGCTTTCTTT. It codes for CASSFSGTGGFAFF.

The CDR3 bases are TGTGCCAGCAGTTACTCGAGCATCTTCCTTAACTATGGCTACACCTTC. Amino acids: CASSYSSIFLNYGYTF. The chain is built from TRBV6-5 and TRBJ1-2, with D hard to call. The CDR3 is 16 amino acids. The germline V gene encodes CDR1 MNHEY and CDR2 SVGAGI. Deletions cut 0 bases from V and 1 base from J, with 12 bases between.

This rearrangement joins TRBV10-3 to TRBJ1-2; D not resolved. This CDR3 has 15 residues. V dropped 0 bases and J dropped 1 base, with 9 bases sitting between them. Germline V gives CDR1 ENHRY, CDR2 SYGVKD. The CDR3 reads CAISESPGGNYGYTF. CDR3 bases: TGTGCCATCAGTGAGTCCCCCGGAGGTAACTATGGCTACACCTTC.

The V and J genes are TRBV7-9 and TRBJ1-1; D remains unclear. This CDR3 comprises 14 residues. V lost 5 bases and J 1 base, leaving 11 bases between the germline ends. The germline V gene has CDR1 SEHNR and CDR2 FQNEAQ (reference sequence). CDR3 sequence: CASSGDTRNTEAFF. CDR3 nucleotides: TGTGCCAGCAGCGGTGACACCCGGAACACTGAAGCTTTCTTT. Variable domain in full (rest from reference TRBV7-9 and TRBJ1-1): DTGVSQNPRHKITKRGQNVTFRCDPISEHNRLYWYRQTLGQGPEFLTYFQNEAQLEKSRLLSDRFSAERPKGSFSTLEIQRTEQGDSAMYLCASSGDTRNTEAFFGQGTRLTVV.

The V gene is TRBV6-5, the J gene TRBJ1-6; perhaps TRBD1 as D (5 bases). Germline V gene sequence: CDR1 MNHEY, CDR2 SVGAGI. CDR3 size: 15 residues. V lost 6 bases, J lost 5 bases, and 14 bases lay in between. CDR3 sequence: CASRPGPAHNSPLHF. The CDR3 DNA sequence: TGTGCCAGCAGGCCAGGGCCGGCCCATAATTCACCCCTCCACTTT.

The CDR3 DNA reads as TGTGCCAGCAGTTACCTTGGACTTTACAATGAGCAGTTCTTC. Translated, it gives CASSYLGLYNEQFF. The J gene is TRBJ2-1, the V gene TRBV6-5; possibly TRBD2 for D (5 bases). The germline V gene encodes CDR1 MNHEY and CDR2 SVGAGI. The V gene lost 2 bases and the J gene lost 4 bases, with 9 bases spanning the gap. The CDR3 has 14 amino acids.

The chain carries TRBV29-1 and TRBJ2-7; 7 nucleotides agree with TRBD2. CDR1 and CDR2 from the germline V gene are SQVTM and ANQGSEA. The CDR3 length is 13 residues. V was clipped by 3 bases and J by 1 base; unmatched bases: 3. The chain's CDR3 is CSVDGGESYEQYF. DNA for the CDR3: TGCAGCGTTGATGGGGGGGAGTCCTACGAGCAGTACTTC.

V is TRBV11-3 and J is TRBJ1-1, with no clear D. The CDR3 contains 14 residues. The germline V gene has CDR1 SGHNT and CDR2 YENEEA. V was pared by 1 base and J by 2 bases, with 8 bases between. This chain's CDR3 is CASSLGQVNTEAFF. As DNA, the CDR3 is TGTGCCAGCAGCTTAGGGCAGGTCAACACTGAAGCTTTCTTT.

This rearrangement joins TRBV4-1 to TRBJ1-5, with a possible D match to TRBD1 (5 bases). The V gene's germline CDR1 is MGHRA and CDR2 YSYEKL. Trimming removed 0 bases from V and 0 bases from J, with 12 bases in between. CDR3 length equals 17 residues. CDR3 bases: TGCGCCAGCAGCCAAGATTCCGACAGCCATAGCAATCAGCCCCAGCATTTT. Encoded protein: CASSQDSDSHSNQPQHF.

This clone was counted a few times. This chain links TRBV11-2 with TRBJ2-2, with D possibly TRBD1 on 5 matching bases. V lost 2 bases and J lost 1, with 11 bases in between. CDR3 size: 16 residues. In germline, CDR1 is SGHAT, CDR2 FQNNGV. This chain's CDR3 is CASSLQGSGNTGELFF. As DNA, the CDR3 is TGTGCCAGCAGCTTACAGGGTTCAGGGAACACCGGGGAGCTGTTTTTT.

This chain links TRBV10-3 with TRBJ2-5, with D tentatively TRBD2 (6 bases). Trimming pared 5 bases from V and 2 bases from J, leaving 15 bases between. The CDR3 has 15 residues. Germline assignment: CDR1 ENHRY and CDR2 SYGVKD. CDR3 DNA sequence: TGTGCCATCAGTACCCCCCGCGGGGAACAAGAGACCCAGTACTTC. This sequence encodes CAISTPRGEQETQYF.

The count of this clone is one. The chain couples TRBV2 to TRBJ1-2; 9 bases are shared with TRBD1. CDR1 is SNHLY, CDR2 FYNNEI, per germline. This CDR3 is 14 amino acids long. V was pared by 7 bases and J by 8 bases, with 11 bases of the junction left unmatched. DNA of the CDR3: TGTGCCAGCATACGGACAGGGGACGTCGGGGGCTACACCTTC. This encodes CASIRTGDVGGYTF.

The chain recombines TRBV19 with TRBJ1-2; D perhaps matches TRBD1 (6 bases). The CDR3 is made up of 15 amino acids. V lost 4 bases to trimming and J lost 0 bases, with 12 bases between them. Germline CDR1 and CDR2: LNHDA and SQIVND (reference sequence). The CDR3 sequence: CASSTSRTANYGYTF. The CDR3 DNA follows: TGTGCCAGTAGTACCTCCCGGACAGCTAACTATGGCTACACCTTC. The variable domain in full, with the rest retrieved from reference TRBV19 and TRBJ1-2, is DGGITQSPKYLFRKEGQNVTLSCEQNLNHDAMYWYRQDPGQGLRLIYYSQIVNDFQKGDIAEGYSVSREKKESFPLTVTSAQKNPTAFYLCASSTSRTANYGYTFGSGTRLTVV.

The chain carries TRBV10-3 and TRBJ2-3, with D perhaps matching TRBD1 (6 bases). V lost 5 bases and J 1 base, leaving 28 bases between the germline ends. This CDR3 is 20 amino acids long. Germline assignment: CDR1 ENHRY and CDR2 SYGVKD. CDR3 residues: CAISQFWGSDRLLGTDTQYF. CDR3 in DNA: TGTGCCATCAGTCAATTTTGGGGGTCGGACAGACTGCTAGGCACAGATACGCAGTATTTT.

The chain's CDR3 is CASRGQSYRHSPLHF. DNA for the CDR3: TGTGCCAGCAGAGGACAGTCATATCGGCATTCACCCCTCCACTTT. The gene calls are TRBV2 and TRBJ1-6, with D perhaps matching TRBD1 (6 bases). Germline V gene lookup returns CDR1 SNHLY and CDR2 FYNNEI. V was pared by 6 bases and J by 8 bases, with 17 bases between. The CDR3 is 15 residues long.

CDR3 sequence reads: CASSLEGVSLEAFF. For the CDR3, the DNA is TGTGCCAGCAGCTTGGAGGGGGTCAGCCTGGAAGCTTTCTTT. J is TRBJ1-1 and V is TRBV5-6, with D possibly being TRBD1 (6 bases). CDR1 and CDR2 from the germline V gene are SGHDT and YYEEEE. V was cut by 0 bases and J by 8 bases, with 14 bases left in between. There are 14 residues in the CDR3.

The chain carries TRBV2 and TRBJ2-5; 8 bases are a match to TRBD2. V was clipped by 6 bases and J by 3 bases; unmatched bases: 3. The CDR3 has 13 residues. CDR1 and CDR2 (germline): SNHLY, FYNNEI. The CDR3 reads CASSGGVEETQYF. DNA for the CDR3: TGTGCCAGCAGCGGGGGGGTCGAAGAGACCCAGTACTTC. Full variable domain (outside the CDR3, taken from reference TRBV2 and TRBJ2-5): EPEVTQTPSHQVTQMGQEVILRCVPISNHLYFYWYRQILGQKVEFLVSFYNNEISEKSEIFDDQFSVERPDGSNFTLKIRSTKLEDSAMYFCASSGGVEETQYFGPGTRLLVL.

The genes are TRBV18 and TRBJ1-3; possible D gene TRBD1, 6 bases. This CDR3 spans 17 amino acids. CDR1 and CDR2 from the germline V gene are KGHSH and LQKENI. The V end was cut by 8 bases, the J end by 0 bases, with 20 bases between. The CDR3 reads CASKEATGSSSGNTIYF. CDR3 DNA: TGTGCCAGCAAAGAGGCTACAGGGTCTAGCTCTGGAAACACCATATATTTT. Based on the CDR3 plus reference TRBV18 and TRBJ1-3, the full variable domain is NAGVMQNPRHLVRRRGQEARLRCSPMKGHSHVYWYRQLPEEGLKFMVYLQKENIIDESGMPKERFSAEFPKEGPSILRIQQVVRGDSAAYFCASKEATGSSSGNTIYFGEGSWLTVV.

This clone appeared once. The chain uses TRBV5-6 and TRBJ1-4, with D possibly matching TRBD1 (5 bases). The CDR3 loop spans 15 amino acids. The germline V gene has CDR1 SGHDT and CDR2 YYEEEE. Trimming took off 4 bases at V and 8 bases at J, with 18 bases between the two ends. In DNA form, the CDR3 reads TGTGCCAGCAGCAGTAGAGCGGGGACGGGGGAAAAACTGTTTTTT. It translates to CASSSRAGTGEKLFF. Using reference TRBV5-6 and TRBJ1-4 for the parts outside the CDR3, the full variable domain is DAGVTQSPTHLIKTRGQQVTLRCSPKSGHDTVSWYQQALGQGPQFIFQYYEEEERQRGNFPDRFSGHQFPNYSSELNVNALLLGDSALYLCASSSRAGTGEKLFFGSGTQLSVL.

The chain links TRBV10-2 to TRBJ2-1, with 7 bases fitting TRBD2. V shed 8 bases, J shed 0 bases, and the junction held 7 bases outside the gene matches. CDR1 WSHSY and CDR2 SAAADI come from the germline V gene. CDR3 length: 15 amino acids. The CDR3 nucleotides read TGCGCCAGCGGGGCACTAGCGTACTCCTACAATGAGCAGTTCTTC. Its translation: CASGALAYSYNEQFF.

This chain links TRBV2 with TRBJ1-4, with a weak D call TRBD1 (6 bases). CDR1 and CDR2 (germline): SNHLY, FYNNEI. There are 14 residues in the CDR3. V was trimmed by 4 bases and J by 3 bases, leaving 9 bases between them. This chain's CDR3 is CASSVDRSNEKLFF. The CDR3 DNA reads TGTGCCAGCAGTGTAGACAGGTCTAATGAAAAACTGTTTTTT. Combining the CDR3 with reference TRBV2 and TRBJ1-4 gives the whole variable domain EPEVTQTPSHQVTQMGQEVILRCVPISNHLYFYWYRQILGQKVEFLVSFYNNEISEKSEIFDDQFSVERPDGSNFTLKIRSTKLEDSAMYFCASSVDRSNEKLFFGSGTQLSVL.

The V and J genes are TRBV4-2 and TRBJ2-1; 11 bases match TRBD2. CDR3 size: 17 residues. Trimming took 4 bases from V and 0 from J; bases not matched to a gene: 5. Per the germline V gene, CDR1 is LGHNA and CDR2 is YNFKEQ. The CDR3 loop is CASSPLAGGSSYNEQFF. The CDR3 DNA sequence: TGTGCCAGCAGCCCTCTAGCGGGGGGAAGCTCCTACAATGAGCAGTTCTTC.

The CDR3 DNA sequence: TGTGCCAGCAGCCAACCCCGACAGGGGGTCGGGAATGAGCAGTTCTTC. Translated: CASSQPRQGVGNEQFF. This chain joins TRBV4-2 and TRBJ2-1; 9 bases are shared with TRBD1. V shed 2 bases, J shed 7 bases, and the junction held 9 bases outside the gene matches. CDR3 length: 16 amino acids. Germline V gives CDR1 LGHNA, CDR2 YNFKEQ.

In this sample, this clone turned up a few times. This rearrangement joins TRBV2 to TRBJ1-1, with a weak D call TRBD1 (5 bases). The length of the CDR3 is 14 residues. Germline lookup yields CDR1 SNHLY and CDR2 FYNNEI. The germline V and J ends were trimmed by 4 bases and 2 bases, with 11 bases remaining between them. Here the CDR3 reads CASSAGRANTEAFF. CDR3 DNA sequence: TGTGCCAGCAGTGCCGGCAGGGCCAACACTGAAGCTTTCTTT.

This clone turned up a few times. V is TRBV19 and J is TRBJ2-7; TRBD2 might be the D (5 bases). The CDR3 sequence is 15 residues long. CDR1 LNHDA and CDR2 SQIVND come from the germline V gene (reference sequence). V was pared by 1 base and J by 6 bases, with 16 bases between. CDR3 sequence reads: CASSIGGLDSSEQYF. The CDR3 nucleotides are TGTGCCAGTAGTATAGGAGGGCTAGATAGTTCCGAGCAGTACTTC.

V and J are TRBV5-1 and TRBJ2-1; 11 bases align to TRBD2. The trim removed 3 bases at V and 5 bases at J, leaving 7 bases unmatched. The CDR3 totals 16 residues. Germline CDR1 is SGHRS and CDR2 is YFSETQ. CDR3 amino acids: CASSYPSGRRHNEQFF. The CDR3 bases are TGCGCCAGCAGCTACCCTAGCGGGAGGCGACACAATGAGCAGTTCTTC.

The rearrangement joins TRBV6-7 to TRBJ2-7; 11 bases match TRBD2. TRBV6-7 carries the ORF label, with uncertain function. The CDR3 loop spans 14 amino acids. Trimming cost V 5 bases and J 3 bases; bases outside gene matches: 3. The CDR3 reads CASSHLAGGYEQYF. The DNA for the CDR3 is TGTGCCAGCAGTCACCTAGCGGGGGGCTACGAGCAGTACTTC.